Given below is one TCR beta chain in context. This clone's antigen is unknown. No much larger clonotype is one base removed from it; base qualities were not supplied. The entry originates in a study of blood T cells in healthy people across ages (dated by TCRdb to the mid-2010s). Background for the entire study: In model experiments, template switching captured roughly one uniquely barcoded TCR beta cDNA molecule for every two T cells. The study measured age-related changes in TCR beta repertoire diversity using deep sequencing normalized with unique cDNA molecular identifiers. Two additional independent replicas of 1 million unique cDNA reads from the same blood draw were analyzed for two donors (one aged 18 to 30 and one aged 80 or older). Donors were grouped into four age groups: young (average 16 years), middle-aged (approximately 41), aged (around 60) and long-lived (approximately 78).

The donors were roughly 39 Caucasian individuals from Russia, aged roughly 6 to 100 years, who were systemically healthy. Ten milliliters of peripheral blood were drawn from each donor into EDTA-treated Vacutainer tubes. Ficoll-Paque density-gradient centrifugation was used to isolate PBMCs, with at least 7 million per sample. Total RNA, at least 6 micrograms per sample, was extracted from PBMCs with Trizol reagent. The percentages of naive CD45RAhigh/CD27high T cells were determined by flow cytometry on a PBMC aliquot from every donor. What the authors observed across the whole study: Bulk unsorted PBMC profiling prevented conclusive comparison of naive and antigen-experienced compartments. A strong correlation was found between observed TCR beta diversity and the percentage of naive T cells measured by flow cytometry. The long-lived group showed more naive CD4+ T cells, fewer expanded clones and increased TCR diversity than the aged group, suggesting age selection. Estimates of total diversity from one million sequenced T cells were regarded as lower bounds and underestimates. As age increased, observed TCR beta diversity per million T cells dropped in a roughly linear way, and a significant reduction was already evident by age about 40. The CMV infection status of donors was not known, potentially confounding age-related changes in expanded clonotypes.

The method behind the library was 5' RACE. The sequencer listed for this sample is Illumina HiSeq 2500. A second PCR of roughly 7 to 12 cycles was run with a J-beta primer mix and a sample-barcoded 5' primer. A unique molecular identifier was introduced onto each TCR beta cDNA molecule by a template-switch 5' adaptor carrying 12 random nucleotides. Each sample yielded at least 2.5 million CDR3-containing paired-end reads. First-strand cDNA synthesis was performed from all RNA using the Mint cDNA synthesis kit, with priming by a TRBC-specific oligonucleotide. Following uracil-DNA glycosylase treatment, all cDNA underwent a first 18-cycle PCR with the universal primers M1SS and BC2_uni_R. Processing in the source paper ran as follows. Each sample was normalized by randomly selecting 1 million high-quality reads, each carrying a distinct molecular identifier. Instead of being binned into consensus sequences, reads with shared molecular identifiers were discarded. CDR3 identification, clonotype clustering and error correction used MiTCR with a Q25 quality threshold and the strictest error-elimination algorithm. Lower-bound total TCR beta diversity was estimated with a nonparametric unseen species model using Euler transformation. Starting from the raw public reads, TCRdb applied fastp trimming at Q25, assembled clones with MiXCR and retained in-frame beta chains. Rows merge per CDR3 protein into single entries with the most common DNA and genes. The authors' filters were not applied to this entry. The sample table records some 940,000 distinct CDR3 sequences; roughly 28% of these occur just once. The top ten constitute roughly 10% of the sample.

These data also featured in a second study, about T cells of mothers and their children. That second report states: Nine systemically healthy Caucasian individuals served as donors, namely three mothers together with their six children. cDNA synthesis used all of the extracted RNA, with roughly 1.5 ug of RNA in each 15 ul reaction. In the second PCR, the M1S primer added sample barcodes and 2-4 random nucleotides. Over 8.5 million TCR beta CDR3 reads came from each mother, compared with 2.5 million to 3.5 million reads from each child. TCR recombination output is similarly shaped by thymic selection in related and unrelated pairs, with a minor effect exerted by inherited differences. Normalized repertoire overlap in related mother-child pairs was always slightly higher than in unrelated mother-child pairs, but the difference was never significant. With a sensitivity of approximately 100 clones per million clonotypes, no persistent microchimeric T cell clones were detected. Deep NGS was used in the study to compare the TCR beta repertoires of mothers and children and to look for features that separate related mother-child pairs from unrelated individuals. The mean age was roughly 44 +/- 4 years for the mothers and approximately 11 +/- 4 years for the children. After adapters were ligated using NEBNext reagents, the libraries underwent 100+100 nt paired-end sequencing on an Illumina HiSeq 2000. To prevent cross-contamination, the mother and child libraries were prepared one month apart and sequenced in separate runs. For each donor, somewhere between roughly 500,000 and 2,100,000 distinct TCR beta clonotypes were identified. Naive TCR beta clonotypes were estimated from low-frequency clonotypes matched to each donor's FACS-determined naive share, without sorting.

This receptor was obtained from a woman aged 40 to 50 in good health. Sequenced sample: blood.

The CDR3 corresponds to CAISETSGGSRETQYF. The DNA sequence follows: TGTGCCATCAGTGAGACTAGCGGGGGCTCAAGAGAGACCCAGTACTTC. Recombination linked TRBV10-3 to TRBJ2-5, with 11 bases aligning to TRBD2. V and J are trimmed by 2 bases and 4 bases, and the gene matches miss 6 bases of the junction. The CDR3 goes from the cysteine to the phenylalanine over 16 residues. The only DNA kept is the CDR3, 48 bases in frame from the first base. Per the germline V gene, ENHRY is the CDR1 and SYGVKD is the CDR2.